The T cell receptor (beta chain) under discussion was sequenced for a study of T cells in Graves' hyperthyroidism and ophthalmopathy. Germline V gene data show CDR1 as SQVTM and CDR2 as ANQGSEA. This CDR3 contains 13 residues. V lost 6 bases, J lost 3 bases, and 4 bases stayed unmatched. From RNA transcripts, TCR beta CDR3 regions were amplified. The study used the HTBI primer set for a first-round RT-PCR of the TCR CDR3. MiXCR, applied by TCRdb to the multiplex PCR reads, yields one record per CDR3 protein. The table records about 840,000 distinct CDR3 sequences, approximately 40% of them present only once.

This clonotype was obtained from a man between 18 and 35 years old with Graves' hyperthyroidism. The specimen was blood. The chain uses TRBV29-1 and TRBJ2-7; 11 bases agree with TRBD1. The CDR3 sequence is CSVSGQGDYEQYF. The CDR3, as DNA: TGCAGCGTCTCGGGACAGGGGGACTACGAGCAGTACTTC.